This is a list of T cell receptor beta chains from one sample in a study of CD4 T cells in relation to SARS-CoV-2 and coronaviruses. Using immunoSEQ multiplex PCR, the repertoire was profiled, and TCRdb retains in-frame clones only, with some absent. The table has approximately 50,000 clones, about 91% seen once; the top ten hold about 0.36%. Material for sequencing was naive CD4+ T cells from PBMCs. The receptor set was obtained from an adult with COVID-19. Each CDR3 is given with its conserved first and last residue. D genes are given only for firm matches. Size is omitted from some rows. Given values are once, few, many or a class for expanded clones.

size,V,J,D,CDR3,DNA
NA,TRBV19,TRBJ2-7,NA,CASSISSPLESEQYF,TGTGCCAGTAGTATCTCCAGCCCCCTAGAAAGCGAGCAGTACTTC
NA,TRBV7-8,TRBJ1-1,NA,CASSLVRRRNSNTEAFF,TGTGCCAGCAGCTTAGTACGCCGTAGGAACTCGAACACTGAAGCTTTCTTT
NA,TRBV6-9,TRBJ1-4,NA,CASSYSSGQKVNEKLFF,TGTGCCAGCAGTTATTCCAGCGGGCAGAAAGTCAATGAAAAACTGTTTTTT
NA,TRBV25-1,TRBJ2-3,NA,CASGPGTDTQYF,TGTGCCAGTGGGCCGGGCACAGATACGCAGTATTTT
NA,TRBV5-4,TRBJ2-2,NA,CASTFSSVTGELFF,TGTGCCAGCACCTTCAGTAGCGTTACCGGGGAGCTGTTTTTT
once,TRBV15,TRBJ2-1,NA,CATSRSLLGASSYNEQFF,TGTGCCACCAGCAGATCCCTCCTCGGAGCGAGCTCCTACAATGAGCAGTTCTTC
few,TRBV5-1,TRBJ2-3,NA,CASSLEGDKPSTDTQYF,TGCGCCAGCAGCTTGGAAGGGGACAAACCTAGCACAGATACGCAGTATTTT
NA,TRBV9,TRBJ2-5,NA,CASSRRTQETQYF,TGTGCCAGCAGCCGGCGGACACAAGAGACCCAGTACTTC
NA,TRBV6-5,TRBJ1-6,TRBD1,CASPGTGNNSPLHF,TGTGCCAGTCCCGGGACAGGGAATAATTCACCCCTCCACTTT
few,TRBV28,TRBJ1-2,NA,CASTVQGYYGYTF,TGTGCCAGCACCGTACAGGGATACTATGGCTACACCTTC
NA,TRBV6-6,TRBJ2-7,TRBD1,CASSSDRASEQYF,TGTGCCAGCAGCTCGGACAGGGCAAGCGAGCAGTACTTC
NA,TRBV7-2,TRBJ2-7,TRBD2,CASSFQTSGYEQYF,TGTGCCAGCAGCTTCCAGACTAGCGGGTACGAGCAGTACTTC
NA,TRBV2,TRBJ2-7,NA,CAISDFGTEFHF,TGTGCCATCTCGGACTTTGGGACGGAGTTCCACTTC
NA,TRBV10-1,TRBJ1-1,NA,CASSEGAEPNTEAFF,TGCGCCAGCAGTGAGGGGGCAGAACCGAACACTGAAGCTTTCTTT
NA,TRBV27,TRBJ2-1,TRBD2,CASSLLAGKAGEQFF,TGTGCCAGCAGTTTACTAGCGGGAAAAGCAGGTGAGCAGTTCTTC
once,TRBV6-5,TRBJ2-1,TRBD2,CASRPGLAGGIEQFF,TGTGCCAGCAGACCCGGACTAGCGGGAGGGATTGAGCAGTTCTTC
NA,TRBV5-1,TRBJ2-7,NA,CASSPLNSYEQYF,TGCGCCAGCAGCCCCCTAAACTCCTACGAGCAGTACTTC
NA,TRBV6-2/TRBV6-3,TRBJ2-3,TRBD2,CASSPSGSRGDTQYF,TGTGCCAGCAGCCCCAGCGGGAGTAGAGGAGATACGCAGTATTTT
few,TRBV5-1,TRBJ1-1,TRBD1,CASRTGTGGTEAFF,TGCGCCAGCAGGACCGGGACAGGGGGGACTGAAGCTTTCTTT
NA,TRBV5-4,TRBJ1-1,NA,CASSQNTEAFF,TGTGCCAGCAGCCAGAACACTGAAGCTTTCTTT
NA,TRBV14,TRBJ2-2,TRBD1,CASSRGQGKLFF,TGTGCCAGCAGCCGAGGACAGGGAAAGCTGTTTTTT
NA,TRBV19,TRBJ2-1,NA,CASAVPYNEQFF,TGTGCCAGTGCGGTCCCTTACAATGAGCAGTTCTTC
once,TRBV28,TRBJ1-2,TRBD1,CASSSTGQGAKDGYTF,TGTGCCAGCAGCTCCACCGGACAGGGGGCGAAGGATGGCTACACCTTC
once,TRBV2,TRBJ2-1,NA,CASSRRAPSSYNEQFF,TGTGCCAGCAGCCGGAGGGCCCCTAGCTCCTACAATGAGCAGTTCTTC
NA,TRBV11-2,TRBJ2-7,TRBD2,CASQPGTSGSSYEQYF,TGTGCCAGTCAACCAGGGACTAGCGGGAGCTCCTACGAGCAGTACTTC
NA,TRBV29-1,TRBJ2-1,TRBD1,CSAPGQGYNEQFF,TGCAGCGCTCCGGGACAGGGCTACAATGAGCAGTTCTTC
NA,TRBV5-8,TRBJ2-5,NA,CASSSGTAAQETQYF,TGTGCCAGCAGTTCCGGGACCGCTGCCCAAGAGACCCAGTACTTC
NA,TRBV4-1,TRBJ2-5,NA,CASSQALGAGRGRTQYF,TGCGCCAGCAGCCAGGCCCTGGGGGCAGGTCGGGGTAGGACCCAGTACTTC
NA,TRBV1,TRBJ2-7,NA,CTSSQGTSGVGGNEQYF,TGCACCAGCAGCCAAGGGACTAGCGGGGTCGGGGGCAACGAGCAGTACTTC
once,TRBV5-4,TRBJ2-1,NA,CASSIGYGRARNEQFF,TGTGCCAGCAGCATTGGATACGGGCGGGCGCGCAATGAGCAGTTCTTC